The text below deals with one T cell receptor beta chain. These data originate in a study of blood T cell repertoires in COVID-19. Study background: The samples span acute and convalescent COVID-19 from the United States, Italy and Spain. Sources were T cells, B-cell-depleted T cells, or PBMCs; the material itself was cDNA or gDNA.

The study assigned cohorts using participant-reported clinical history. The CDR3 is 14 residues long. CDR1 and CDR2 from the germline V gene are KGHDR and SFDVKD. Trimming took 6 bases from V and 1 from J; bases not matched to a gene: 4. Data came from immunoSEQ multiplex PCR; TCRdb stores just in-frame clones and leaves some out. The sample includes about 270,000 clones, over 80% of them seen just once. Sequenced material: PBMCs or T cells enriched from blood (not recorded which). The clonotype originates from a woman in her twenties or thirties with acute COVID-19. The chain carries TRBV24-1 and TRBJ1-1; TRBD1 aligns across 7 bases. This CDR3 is CATSRRGSNTEAFF. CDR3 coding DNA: TGTGCCACCAGTCGCAGGGGGTCGAACACTGAAGCTTTCTTT.